Listed below are T cell receptor beta chains from one sample, sequenced in a study of T cell responses to AZD1222 COVID-19 vaccine. Some clones are missing from TCRdb's copy, which holds only in-frame ones; the method was immunoSEQ multiplex PCR. The data contain about 94,000 clones, approximately 90% of them singletons. This specimen was peripheral blood, taken on day 0 of AZD1222 vaccination. These receptors were taken from an adult in good health. Each CDR3 is given with its conserved first and last residue. The D gene is left open where the match is weak. Clone size is not always given. Where it is, it says once, few, many or a class for expanded clones.

cdr3_length j_call v_call clone_size d_call cdr3_aa cdr3_nt
17 TRBJ2-2 TRBV9 . TRBD2 CASSVLAGGQNTGELFF TGTGCCAGCAGCGTGCTTGCGGGGGGACAGAACACCGGGGAGCTGTTTTTT
16 TRBJ2-5 TRBV7-7 few . CASSFRGWGPTETQYF TGTGCTAGCAGCTTTAGAGGATGGGGGCCGACAGAGACCCAGTACTTC
14 TRBJ1-2 TRBV15 . . CATSRGGVDYGYTF TGTGCCACCAGCAGAGGCGGGGTAGACTATGGCTACACCTTC
14 TRBJ2-2 TRBV7-2 . TRBD1 CASSSQGVAGELFF TGTGCCAGCAGCTCACAGGGGGTCGCCGGGGAGCTGTTTTTT
15 TRBJ1-5 TRBV7-2 once . CASSLGGGAGQPQHF TGTGCCAGCAGCTTAGGGGGGGGCGCGGGTCAGCCCCAGCATTTT
15 TRBJ1-1 TRBV10-2 . . CASSESTYPTTEAFF TGCGCCAGCAGTGAGTCGACTTATCCCACCACTGAAGCTTTCTTT
18 TRBJ1-2 TRBV3-1/TRBV3-2 . . CASSQDLGGRILNYGYTF TGTGCCAGCAGCCAAGATCTGGGGGGCCGGATCCTTAACTATGGCTACACCTTC
12 TRBJ2-7 TRBV23-1 . . CANWDKTYEQYF TGCGCCAACTGGGACAAAACCTACGAGCAGTACTTC
16 TRBJ2-5 TRBV3-1/TRBV3-2 . . CASSPLRGPKQETQYF TGTGCCAGCAGCCCTTTGCGGGGACCTAAGCAAGAGACCCAGTACTTC
16 TRBJ1-4 TRBV27 . TRBD1 CASSLWGQGPNEKLFF TGTGCCAGCAGTTTATGGGGACAGGGACCTAATGAAAAACTGTTTTTT
13 TRBJ2-2 TRBV27 . . CASMGSGAGELFF TGTGCCAGCATGGGTAGTGGAGCCGGGGAGCTGTTTTTT
14 TRBJ1-1 TRBV5-1 . TRBD1 CASRGQGTNTEAFF TGCGCCAGCAGAGGACAGGGGACGAACACTGAAGCTTTCTTT
16 TRBJ2-5 TRBV18 once TRBD2 CASSPPTSGGRETQYF TGTGCCAGCTCACCACCGACTAGCGGGGGGCGAGAGACCCAGTACTTC
8 TRBJ1-2 TRBV27 . . CVAGGYTF TGTGTGGCAGGGGGCTACACCTTC
14 TRBJ1-4 TRBV5-1 . TRBD1 CASSLVTGPEKLFF TGCGCCAGCAGCTTGGTGACAGGGCCTGAAAAACTGTTTTTT
15 TRBJ2-1 TRBV11-3 . . CASSSKGGALNEQFF TGTGCCAGCAGCTCTAAGGGGGGGGCCCTCAATGAGCAGTTCTTC
16 TRBJ2-7 TRBV6-1 . TRBD1 CASSEAGTGPSYEQYF TGTGCCAGCAGTGAAGCGGGGACAGGGCCCTCCTACGAGCAGTACTTC
14 TRBJ1-5 TRBV6-5 . . CASRGPLSNQPQHF TGTGCCAGCAGAGGGCCCCTCTCTAATCAGCCCCAGCATTTT
15 TRBJ1-2 TRBV6-1 . TRBD1 CASSEAQGTGDGYTF TGTGCCAGCAGTGAAGCGCAGGGGACAGGGGATGGCTACACCTTC
15 TRBJ1-6 TRBV18 . . CASSPGRDINSPLHF TGTGCCAGCTCACCTGGCAGGGATATTAATTCACCCCTCCACTTT
15 TRBJ1-1 TRBV15 . . CATSRDLQGGTEAFF TGTGCCACCAGCAGAGATCTGCAGGGAGGGACTGAAGCTTTCTTT
13 TRBJ1-5 TRBV28 . . CASETGSNQPQHF TGTGCCAGCGAGACAGGCAGCAATCAGCCCCAGCATTTT
14 TRBJ2-2 TRBV28 . . CASSLGLAAGELFF TGTGCCAGCAGTTTGGGGCTGGCGGCCGGGGAGCTGTTTTTT